The 6 T cell receptor beta chains given below trace back to one sample, sequenced in a study of blood T cell repertoires in COVID-19. Only in-frame clones appear in the TCRdb table, and some are missing; sequencing was by immunoSEQ multiplex PCR. The table shows about 200,000 clones, with approximately 90% occurring only once. Sequencing was done on a sample of peripheral blood. These receptors originate from a man in his forties or fifties with active or convalescent COVID-19.

This sequence joins TRBV11-2 and TRBJ2-1; the D gene is possibly TRBD2 (5 bases). V was cut by 3 bases and J by 4 bases, with 7 bases left in between. This CDR3 is 13 amino acids long. CDR1 SGHAT and CDR2 FQNNGV come from the germline V gene. In DNA form, the CDR3 reads TGTGCCAGCAGCTTTGAGCGGTACAATGAGCAGTTCTTC. Protein: CASSFERYNEQFF.

The rearrangement joins TRBV5-1 to TRBJ1-5; D possibly corresponds to TRBD1 (6 bases). Germline V gives CDR1 SGHRS, CDR2 YFSETQ. V lost 0 bases and J 6 bases, leaving 19 bases between the germline ends. CDR3 length: 17 amino acids. The CDR3 is CASSLGVGEGVSQPQHF. For the CDR3, the DNA is TGCGCCAGCAGCTTGGGCGTAGGGGAGGGGGTGAGTCAGCCCCAGCATTTT.

The genes are TRBV21-1 and TRBJ2-7; the table's D call of TRBD2 was not tested on the DNA. TRBV21-1 is given as a pseudogene. The length of the CDR3 is 17 residues. The CDR3 spells CASSKSPRGGPSYEQYF. The CDR3 DNA is TGTGCCAGCAGCAAAAGCCCGCGGGGGGGGCCCTCCTACGAGCAGTACTTC.

CDR3 nucleotide sequence: TGCAGTGCTAGTCTGCCTTACGGGACAGGGGGCTACGAGCAGTACTTC. Its translation: CSASLPYGTGGYEQYF. The chain carries TRBV20-1 and TRBJ2-7; 11 bases align to TRBD1. V shed 3 bases, J shed 3 bases, and the junction held 10 bases outside the gene matches. CDR3 size: 16 residues. Looked up from germline, CDR1 is DFQATT and CDR2 is SNEGSKA (reference sequence).

The V and J genes are TRBV5-1 and TRBJ2-3, with TRBD1 matching 8 bases. Trimming took 4 bases from V and 3 from J; bases not matched to a gene: 4. The CDR3 covers 14 residues. Germline V lookup: CDR1 SGHRS, CDR2 YFSETQ. CDR3 DNA: TGCGCCAGCAGCCCAGGACAGGGAACAGATACGCAGTATTTT. Amino acids: CASSPGQGTDTQYF.

The chain combines TRBV11-2 with TRBJ2-7; 8 bases match TRBD1. The trim removed 5 bases at V and 5 bases at J, leaving 8 bases unmatched. The CDR3 loop spans 14 amino acids. CDR1 is SGHAT and CDR2 is FQNNGV in the germline V gene. CDR3 nucleotides: TGTGCCAGCAGCCCGGACAGGGAAGAGAACGAGCAGTACTTC. Its protein product is CASSPDREENEQYF. Combining the CDR3 with reference TRBV11-2 and TRBJ2-7 gives the whole variable domain EAGVAQSPRYKIIEKRQSVAFWCNPISGHATLYWYQQILGQGPKLLIQFQNNGVVDDSQLPKDRFSAERLKGVDSTLKIQPAKLEDSAVYLCASSPDREENEQYFGPGTRLTVT.